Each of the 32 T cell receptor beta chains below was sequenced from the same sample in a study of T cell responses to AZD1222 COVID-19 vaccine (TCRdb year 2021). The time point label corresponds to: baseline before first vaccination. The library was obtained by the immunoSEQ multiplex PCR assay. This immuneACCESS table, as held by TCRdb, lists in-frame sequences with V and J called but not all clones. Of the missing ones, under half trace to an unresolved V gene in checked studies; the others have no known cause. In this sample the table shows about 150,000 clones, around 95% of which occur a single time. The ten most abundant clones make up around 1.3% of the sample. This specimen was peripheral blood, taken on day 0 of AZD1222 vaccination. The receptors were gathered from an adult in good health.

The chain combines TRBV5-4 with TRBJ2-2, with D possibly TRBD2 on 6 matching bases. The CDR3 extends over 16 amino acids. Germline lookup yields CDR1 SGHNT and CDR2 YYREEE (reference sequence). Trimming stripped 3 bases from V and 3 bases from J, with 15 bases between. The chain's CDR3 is CASSSGREHYTGELFF. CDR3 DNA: TGTGCCAGCAGCTCGGGACGGGAGCATTACACCGGGGAGCTGTTTTTT.

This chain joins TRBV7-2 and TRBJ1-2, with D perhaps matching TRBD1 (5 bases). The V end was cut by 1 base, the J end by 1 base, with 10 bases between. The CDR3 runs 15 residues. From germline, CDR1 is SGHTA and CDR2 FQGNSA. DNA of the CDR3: TGTGCCAGCAGCTTAGGTTACAGGAGTAACTATGGCTACACCTTC. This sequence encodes CASSLGYRSNYGYTF.

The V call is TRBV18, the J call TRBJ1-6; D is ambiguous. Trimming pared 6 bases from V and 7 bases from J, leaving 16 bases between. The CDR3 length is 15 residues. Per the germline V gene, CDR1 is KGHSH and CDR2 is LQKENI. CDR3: CASSWALAGNSPLHF. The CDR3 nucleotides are TGTGCCAGCTCCTGGGCCTTGGCGGGGAATTCACCCCTCCACTTT. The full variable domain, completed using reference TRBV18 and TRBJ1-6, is NAGVMQNPRHLVRRRGQEARLRCSPMKGHSHVYWYRQLPEEGLKFMVYLQKENIIDESGMPKERFSAEFPKEGPSILRIQQVVRGDSAAYFCASSWALAGNSPLHFGNGTRLTVT.

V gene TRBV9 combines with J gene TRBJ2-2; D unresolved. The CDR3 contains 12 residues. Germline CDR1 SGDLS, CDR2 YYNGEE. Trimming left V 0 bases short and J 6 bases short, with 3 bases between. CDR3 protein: CASSVDAGELFF. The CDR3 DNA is TGTGCCAGCAGCGTAGACGCCGGGGAGCTGTTTTTT.

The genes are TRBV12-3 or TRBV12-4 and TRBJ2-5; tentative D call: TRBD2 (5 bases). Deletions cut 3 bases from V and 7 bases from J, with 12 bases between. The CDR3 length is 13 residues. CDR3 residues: CASSFEGWGTQYF. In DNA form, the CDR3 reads TGTGCCAGCAGTTTTGAGGGTTGGGGGACCCAGTACTTC.

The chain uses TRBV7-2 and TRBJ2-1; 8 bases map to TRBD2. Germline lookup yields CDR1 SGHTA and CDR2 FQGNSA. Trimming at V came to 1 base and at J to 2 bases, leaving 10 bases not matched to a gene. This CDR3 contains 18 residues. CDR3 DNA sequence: TGTGCCAGCAGCTTAGTCCCTCTTAGCGGGGTGACCTACAATGAGCAGTTCTTC. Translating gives CASSLVPLSGVTYNEQFF.

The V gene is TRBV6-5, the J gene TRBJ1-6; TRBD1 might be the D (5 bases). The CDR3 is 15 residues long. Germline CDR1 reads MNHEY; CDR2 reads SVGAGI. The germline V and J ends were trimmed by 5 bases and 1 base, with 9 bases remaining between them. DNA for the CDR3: TGTGCCAGCAGTACCCAGGGTTCCTATAATTCACCCCTCCACTTT. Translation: CASSTQGSYNSPLHF.

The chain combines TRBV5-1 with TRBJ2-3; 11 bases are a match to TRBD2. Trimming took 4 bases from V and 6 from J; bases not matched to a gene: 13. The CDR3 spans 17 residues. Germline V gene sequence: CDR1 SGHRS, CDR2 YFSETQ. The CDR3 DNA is TGCGCCAGCAGCCGGCCTCTAGCGGGAGGCCTAGCGGATACGCAGTATTTT. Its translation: CASSRPLAGGLADTQYF.

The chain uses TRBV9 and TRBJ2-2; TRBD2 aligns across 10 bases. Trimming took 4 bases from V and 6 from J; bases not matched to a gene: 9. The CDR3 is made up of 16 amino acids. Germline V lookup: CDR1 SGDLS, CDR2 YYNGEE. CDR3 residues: CASSLSSGSSSGELFF. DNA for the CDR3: TGTGCCAGCAGCCTCTCTAGCGGGAGTTCATCCGGGGAGCTGTTTTTT.

The CDR3 protein is CASSLGAGLAGEQFF. The DNA of the CDR3 is TGTGCCAGCAGCTTAGGCGCAGGGCTAGCGGGAGAGCAGTTCTTC. This chain links TRBV7-9 with TRBJ2-1, with 9 bases identical to TRBD2. V was clipped by 1 base and J by 10 bases; unmatched bases: 8. Germline lookup yields CDR1 SEHNR and CDR2 FQNEAQ (reference sequence). The CDR3 loop spans 15 amino acids. Based on the CDR3 plus reference TRBV7-9 and TRBJ2-1, the full variable domain is DTGVSQNPRHKITKRGQNVTFRCDPISEHNRLYWYRQTLGQGPEFLTYFQNEAQLEKSRLLSDRFSAERPKGSFSTLEIQRTEQGDSAMYLCASSLGAGLAGEQFFGPGTRLTVL.

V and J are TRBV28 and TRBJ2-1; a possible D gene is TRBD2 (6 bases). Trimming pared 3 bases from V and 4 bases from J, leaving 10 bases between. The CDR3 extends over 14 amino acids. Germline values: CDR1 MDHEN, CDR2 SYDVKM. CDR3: CASSFPGGYNEQFF. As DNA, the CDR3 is TGTGCCAGCAGTTTCCCCGGGGGTTACAATGAGCAGTTCTTC.

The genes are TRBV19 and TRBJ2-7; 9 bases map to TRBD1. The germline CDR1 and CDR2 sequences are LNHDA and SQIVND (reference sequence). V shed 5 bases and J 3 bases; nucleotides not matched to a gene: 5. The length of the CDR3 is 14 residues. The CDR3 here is CASSPGTGFYEQYV. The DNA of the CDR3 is TGTGCCAGTAGTCCCGGGACAGGGTTCTACGAGCAGTACGTC.

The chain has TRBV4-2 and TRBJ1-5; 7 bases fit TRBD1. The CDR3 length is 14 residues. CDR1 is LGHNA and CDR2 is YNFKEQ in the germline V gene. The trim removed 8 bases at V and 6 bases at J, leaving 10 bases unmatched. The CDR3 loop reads CASANRQGGQPQHF. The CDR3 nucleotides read TGTGCCAGCGCGAACCGACAGGGAGGTCAGCCCCAGCATTTT.

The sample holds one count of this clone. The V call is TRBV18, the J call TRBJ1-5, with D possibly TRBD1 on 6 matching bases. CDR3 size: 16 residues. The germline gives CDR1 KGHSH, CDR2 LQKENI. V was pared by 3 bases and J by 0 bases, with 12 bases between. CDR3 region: CASSPEDRYSNQPQHF. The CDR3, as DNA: TGTGCCAGCTCACCCGAAGACAGGTATAGCAATCAGCCCCAGCATTTT.

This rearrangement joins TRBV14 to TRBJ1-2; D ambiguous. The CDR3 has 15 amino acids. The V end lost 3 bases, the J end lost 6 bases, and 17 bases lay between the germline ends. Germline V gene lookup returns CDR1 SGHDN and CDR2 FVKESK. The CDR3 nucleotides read TGTGCCAGCAGCCAGCTCGTGAGGGCAGACAATGGCTACACCTTC. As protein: CASSQLVRADNGYTF.

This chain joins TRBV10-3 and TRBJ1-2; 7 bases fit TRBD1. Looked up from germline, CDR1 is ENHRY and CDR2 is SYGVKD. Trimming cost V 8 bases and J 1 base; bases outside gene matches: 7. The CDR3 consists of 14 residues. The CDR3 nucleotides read TGTGCCATCCAACAGGGGCCAAATAACTATGGCTACACCTTC. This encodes CAIQQGPNNYGYTF.

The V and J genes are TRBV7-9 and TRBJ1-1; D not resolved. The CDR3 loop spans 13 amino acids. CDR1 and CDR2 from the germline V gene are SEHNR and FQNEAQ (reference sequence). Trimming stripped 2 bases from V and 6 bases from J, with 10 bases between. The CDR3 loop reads CASSLFEVSEAFF. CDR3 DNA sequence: TGTGCCAGCAGCTTATTTGAAGTCTCTGAAGCTTTCTTT.

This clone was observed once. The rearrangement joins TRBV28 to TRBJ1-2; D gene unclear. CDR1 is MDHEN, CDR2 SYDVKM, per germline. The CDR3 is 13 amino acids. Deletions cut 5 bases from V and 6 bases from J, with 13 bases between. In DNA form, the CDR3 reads TGTGCCAGCAGTCCCAGGAGCGGAAATGGCTACACCTTC. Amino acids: CASSPRSGNGYTF.

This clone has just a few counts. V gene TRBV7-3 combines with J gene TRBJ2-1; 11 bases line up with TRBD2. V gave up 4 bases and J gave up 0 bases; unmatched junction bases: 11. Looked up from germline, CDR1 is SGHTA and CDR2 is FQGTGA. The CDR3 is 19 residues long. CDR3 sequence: CASSYEPGLADPSYNEQFF. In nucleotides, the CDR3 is TGTGCCAGCAGCTACGAACCGGGACTAGCGGACCCCTCCTACAATGAGCAGTTCTTC.

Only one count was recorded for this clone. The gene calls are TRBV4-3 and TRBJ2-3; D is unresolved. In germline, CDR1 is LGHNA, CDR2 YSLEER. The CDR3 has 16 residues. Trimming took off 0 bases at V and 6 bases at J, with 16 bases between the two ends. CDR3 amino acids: CASSQDPSAIVDTQYF. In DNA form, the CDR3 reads TGCGCCAGCAGCCAAGACCCGAGCGCCATCGTGGATACGCAGTATTTT.

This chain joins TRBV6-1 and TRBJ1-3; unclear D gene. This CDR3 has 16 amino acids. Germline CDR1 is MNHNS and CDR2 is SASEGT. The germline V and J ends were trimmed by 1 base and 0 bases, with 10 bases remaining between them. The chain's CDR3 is CASSEEVSISGNTIYF. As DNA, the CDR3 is TGTGCCAGCAGTGAAGAAGTCAGCATCTCTGGAAACACCATATATTTT.

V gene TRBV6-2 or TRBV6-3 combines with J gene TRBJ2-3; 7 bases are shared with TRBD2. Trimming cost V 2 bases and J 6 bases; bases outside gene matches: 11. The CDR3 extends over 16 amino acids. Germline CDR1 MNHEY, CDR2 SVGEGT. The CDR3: CASSYKGLPPRDTQYF. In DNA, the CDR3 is TGTGCCAGCAGTTACAAGGGACTACCACCGCGTGATACGCAGTATTTT.

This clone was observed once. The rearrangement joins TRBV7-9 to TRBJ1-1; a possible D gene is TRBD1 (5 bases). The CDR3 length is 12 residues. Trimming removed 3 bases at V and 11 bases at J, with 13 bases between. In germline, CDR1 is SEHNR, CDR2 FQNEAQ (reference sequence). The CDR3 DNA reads TGTGCCAGCAGCTTCTCAGGGAATGGGGCTTTCTTT. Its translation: CASSFSGNGAFF.

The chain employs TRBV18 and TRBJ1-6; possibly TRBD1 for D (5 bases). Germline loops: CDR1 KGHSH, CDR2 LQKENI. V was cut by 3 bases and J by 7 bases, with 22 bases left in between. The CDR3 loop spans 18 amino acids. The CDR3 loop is CASSPIGRGTGGNSPLHF. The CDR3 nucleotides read TGTGCCAGCTCACCTATAGGGAGAGGAACCGGGGGGAATTCACCCCTCCACTTT.

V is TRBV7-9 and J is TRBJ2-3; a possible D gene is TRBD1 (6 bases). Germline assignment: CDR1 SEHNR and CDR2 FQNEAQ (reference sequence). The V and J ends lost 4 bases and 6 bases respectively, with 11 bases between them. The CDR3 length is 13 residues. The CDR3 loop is CASSWGHGDTQYF. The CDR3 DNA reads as TGTGCCAGCAGCTGGGGACATGGGGATACGCAGTATTTT.

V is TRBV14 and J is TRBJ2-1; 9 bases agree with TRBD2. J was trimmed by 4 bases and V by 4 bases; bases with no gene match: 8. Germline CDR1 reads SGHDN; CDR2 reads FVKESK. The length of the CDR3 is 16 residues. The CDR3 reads CASSPFSGSGYNEQFF. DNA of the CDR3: TGTGCCAGCAGCCCCTTTAGCGGGAGTGGATACAATGAGCAGTTCTTC.

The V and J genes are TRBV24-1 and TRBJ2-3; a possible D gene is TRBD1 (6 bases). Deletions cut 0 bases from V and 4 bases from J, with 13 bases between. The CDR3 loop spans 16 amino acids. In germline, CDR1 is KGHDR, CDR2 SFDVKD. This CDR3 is CATSDLGGAGPDTQYF. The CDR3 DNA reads TGTGCCACCAGTGATTTGGGGGGCGCGGGCCCAGATACGCAGTATTTT.

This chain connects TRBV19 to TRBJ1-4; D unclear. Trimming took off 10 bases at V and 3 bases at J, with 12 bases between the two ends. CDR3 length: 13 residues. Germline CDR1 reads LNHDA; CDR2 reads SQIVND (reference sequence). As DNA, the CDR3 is TGTGCCACCGGGAAGTATGCTAATGAAAAACTGTTTTTT. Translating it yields CATGKYANEKLFF.

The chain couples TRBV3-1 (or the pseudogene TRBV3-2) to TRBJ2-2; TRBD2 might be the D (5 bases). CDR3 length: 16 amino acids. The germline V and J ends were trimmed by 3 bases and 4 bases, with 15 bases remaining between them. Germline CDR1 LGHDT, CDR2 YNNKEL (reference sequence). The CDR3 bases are TGTGCCAGCAGCCAGGGTATTCCCGGGGTCACCGGGGAGCTGTTTTTT. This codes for CASSQGIPGVTGELFF.

The CDR3, as DNA: TGTGCCAGCAGCTTAGCGGTGACTAGCAGTGACAATGAGCAGTTCTTC. Amino acids: CASSLAVTSSDNEQFF. The V gene is TRBV7-8, the J gene TRBJ2-1, with 7 bases fitting TRBD2. V trimming: 0 bases; J trimming: 5 bases; junction bases outside the gene matches: 7. The V gene's germline CDR1 is SGHVS and CDR2 FQNEAQ. The CDR3 loop spans 16 amino acids.

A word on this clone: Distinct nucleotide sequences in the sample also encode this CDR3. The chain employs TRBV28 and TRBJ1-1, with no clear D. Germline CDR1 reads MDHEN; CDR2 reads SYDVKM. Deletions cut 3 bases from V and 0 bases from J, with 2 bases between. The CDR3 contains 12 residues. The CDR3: CASSLLNTEAFF. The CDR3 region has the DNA TGTGCCAGCAGTTTGTTGAACACTGAAGCTTTCTTT.

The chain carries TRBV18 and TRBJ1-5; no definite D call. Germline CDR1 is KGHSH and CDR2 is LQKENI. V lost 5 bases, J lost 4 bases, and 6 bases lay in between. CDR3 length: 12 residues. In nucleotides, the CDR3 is TGTGCCAGCTCATCGGAAAATCAGCCCCAGCATTTT. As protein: CASSSENQPQHF.